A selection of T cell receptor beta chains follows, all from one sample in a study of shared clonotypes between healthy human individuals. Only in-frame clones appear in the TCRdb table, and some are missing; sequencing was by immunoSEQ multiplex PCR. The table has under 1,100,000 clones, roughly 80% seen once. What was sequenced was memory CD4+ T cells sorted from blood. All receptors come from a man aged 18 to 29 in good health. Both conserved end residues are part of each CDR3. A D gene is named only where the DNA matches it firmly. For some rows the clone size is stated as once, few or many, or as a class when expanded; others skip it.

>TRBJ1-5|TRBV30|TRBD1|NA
CAWSYRGLFSNQPQHF
TGTGCCTGGAGTTACAGGGGTCTTTTTAGCAATCAGCCCCAGCATTTT
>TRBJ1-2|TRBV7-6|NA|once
CASSLIGDNGYTF
TGTGCCAGCAGCTTAATAGGGGACAATGGCTACACCTTC
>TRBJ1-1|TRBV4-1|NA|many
CASSQDLYLNTEAFF
TGCGCCAGCAGCCAAGATCTGTACTTGAACACTGAAGCTTTCTTT
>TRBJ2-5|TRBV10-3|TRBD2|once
CAISDGLAGAEVQYF
TGTGCCATCAGTGACGGACTAGCGGGGGCCGAGGTCCAGTACTTC
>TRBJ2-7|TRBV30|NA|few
CAWSPGQQNLEQYF
TGTGCCTGGAGTCCGGGACAACAAAATCTCGAGCAGTACTTC
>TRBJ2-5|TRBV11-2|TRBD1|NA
CASSFRGGWGETQYF
TGTGCCAGCAGCTTTAGAGGGGGCTGGGGCGAGACCCAGTACTTC
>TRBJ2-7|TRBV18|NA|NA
CASSPGALSSYEQYF
TGTGCCAGCTCACCCGGGGCCCTAAGCTCCTACGAGCAGTACTTC
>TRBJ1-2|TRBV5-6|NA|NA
CASSPRLGLVGGYTF
TGTGCCAGCAGCCCGCGACTCGGGTTGGTAGGTGGCTACACCTTC
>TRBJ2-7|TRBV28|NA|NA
CASSPRASYEQYF
TGTGCCAGCAGTCCTCGGGCCTCCTACGAGCAGTACTTC
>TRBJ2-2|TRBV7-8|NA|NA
CASSDRGTATGELFF
TGTGCCAGCTCGGACCGCGGGACGGCCACCGGGGAGCTGTTTTTT
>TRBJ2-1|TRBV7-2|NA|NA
CASSPSRYRGDEQFF
TGTGCCAGCAGCCCAAGTAGGTATCGTGGAGACGAGCAGTTCTTC
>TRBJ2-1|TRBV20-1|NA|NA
CSASAEFF
TGCAGTGCTAGTGCGGAGTTCTTC
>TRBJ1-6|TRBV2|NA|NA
CASSEAPTPGSYNSPLHF
TGTGCCAGCAGTGAAGCCCCGACCCCGGGCTCCTATAATTCACCCCTCCACTTT
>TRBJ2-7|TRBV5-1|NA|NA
CASRPEWSSYEQYF
TGCGCCAGCAGACCCGAGTGGAGCTCCTACGAGCAGTACTTC
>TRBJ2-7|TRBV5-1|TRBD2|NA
CASSLSGKSSYEQYF
TGCGCCAGCAGCTTAAGCGGGAAAAGCTCCTACGAGCAGTACTTC
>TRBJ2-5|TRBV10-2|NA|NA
CASSEWSSAETQYF
TGCGCCAGCAGTGAGTGGAGTAGTGCAGAGACCCAGTACTTC
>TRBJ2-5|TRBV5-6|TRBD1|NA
CASSLGRGIQETQYF
TGTGCCAGCAGCTTGGGCAGGGGGATTCAAGAGACCCAGTACTTC
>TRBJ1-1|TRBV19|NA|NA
CATRHRELNTEAFF
TGTGCCACCAGACACAGGGAGTTGAACACTGAAGCTTTCTTT
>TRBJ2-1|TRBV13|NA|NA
CASRRTRDSSYNEQFF
TGTGCCAGCAGACGTACCAGGGATAGCTCCTACAATGAGCAGTTCTTC
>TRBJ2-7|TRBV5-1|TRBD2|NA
CASSSGTSGYEQYF
TGCGCCAGCAGCTCCGGGACTAGCGGCTACGAGCAGTACTTC
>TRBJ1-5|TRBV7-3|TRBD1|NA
CASSPHGQGTKQPQHF
TGTGCCAGCAGCCCCCATGGACAGGGAACAAAGCAGCCCCAGCATTTT
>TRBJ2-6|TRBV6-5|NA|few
CASSLRRGIGANVLTF
TGTGCCAGCAGTTTGCGCCGGGGGATTGGGGCCAACGTCCTGACTTTC
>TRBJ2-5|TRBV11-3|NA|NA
CASSPEGGVKTQYF
TGTGCCAGCAGCCCAGAGGGCGGGGTAAAGACCCAGTACTTC
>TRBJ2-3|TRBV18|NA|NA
CASSPVGGGTDTQYF
TGTGCCAGCTCACCGGTCGGGGGAGGTACAGATACGCAGTATTTT
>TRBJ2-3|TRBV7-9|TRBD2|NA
CASSLTLAGGVRDTQYF
TGTGCCAGCAGCCTTACCCTAGCGGGAGGAGTAAGGGATACGCAGTATTTT
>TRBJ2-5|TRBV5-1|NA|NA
CASSRIRQRQETQYF
TGCGCCAGCAGCAGAATACGACAGCGCCAAGAGACCCAGTACTTC
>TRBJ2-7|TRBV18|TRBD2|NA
CASSPPGLAGGAQEQYF
TGTGCCAGCTCACCCCCGGGACTAGCGGGAGGGGCCCAGGAGCAGTACTTC
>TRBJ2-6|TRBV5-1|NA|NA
CASSFDIGAGANVLTF
TGCGCCAGCAGCTTTGATATAGGCGCCGGGGCCAACGTCCTGACTTTC
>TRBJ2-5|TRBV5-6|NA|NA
CASSLGLETQYF
TGTGCCAGCAGCTTGGGGTTGGAGACCCAGTACTTC
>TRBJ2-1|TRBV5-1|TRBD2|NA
CASSRVPGLAGSNEQFF
TGCGCCAGCAGCCGAGTCCCGGGACTAGCGGGAAGTAATGAGCAGTTCTTC
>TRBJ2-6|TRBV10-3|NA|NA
CAVSGPGANVLTF
TGTGCCGTCTCAGGTCCTGGGGCCAACGTCCTGACTTTC
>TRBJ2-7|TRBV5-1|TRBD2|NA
CASSLSRTSGASYEQYF
TGCGCCAGCAGCTTGTCTCGGACTAGCGGGGCCTCCTACGAGCAGTACTTC
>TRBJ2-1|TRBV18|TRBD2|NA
CASSPGTRVENEQFF
TGTGCCAGCTCACCCGGGACTAGAGTGGAAAATGAGCAGTTCTTC
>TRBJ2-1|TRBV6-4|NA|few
CASSDHDMAEQFF
TGTGCCAGCAGTGACCACGATATGGCTGAGCAGTTCTTC
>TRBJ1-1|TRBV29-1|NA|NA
CSVGKDLSGAFF
TGCAGCGTTGGGAAAGACTTGTCCGGGGCTTTCTTT
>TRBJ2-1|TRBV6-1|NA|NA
CASSGIGLGYEQFF
TGTGCCAGCAGTGGCATTGGGCTAGGCTATGAGCAGTTCTTC
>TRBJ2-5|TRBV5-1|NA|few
CASSPSVVADSQETQYF
TGCGCCAGCAGCCCCTCGGTGGTAGCGGATTCACAAGAGACCCAGTACTTC
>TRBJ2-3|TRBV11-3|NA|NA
CASSTGTWGDTQYF
TGTGCCAGCAGCACCGGGACATGGGGGGATACGCAGTATTTT
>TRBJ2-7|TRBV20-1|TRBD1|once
CSAGTGREQYF
TGCAGTGCTGGGACAGGTAGAGAGCAGTACTTC
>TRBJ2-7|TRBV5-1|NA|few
CASSSGSKSSYEQYF
TGCGCCAGCAGTTCCGGGTCCAAGAGCTCCTACGAGCAGTACTTC
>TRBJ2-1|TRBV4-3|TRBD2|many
CASSHENGPLAGAYNEQFF
TGCGCCAGCAGCCATGAGAATGGTCCCCTAGCGGGAGCGTACAATGAGCAGTTCTTC